This is a list of T cell receptor beta chains from one sample in a study of blood T cell repertoires in COVID-19. Libraries were prepared by immunoSEQ multiplex PCR; TCRdb keeps only in-frame clonotypes and omits some of them. The table records 200,000 or so clones, roughly 83% of them present only once. The specimen sequenced was PBMCs or T cells enriched from blood (not recorded which). The receptors shown here come from a woman in her thirties or forties with acute COVID-19. CDR3s include the opening cysteine and the closing phenylalanine or tryptophan. D genes are given only for firm matches. Clone size is not always given. Where it is, it says once, few, many or a class for expanded clones.

TRBJ1-2 | TRBV28 | . | . | CASRAQGPGYTF | TGTGCCAGCAGGGCACAGGGCCCCGGCTACACCTTC
TRBJ1-5 | TRBV7-9 | . | . | CASSKDSRNQPQHF | TGTGCCAGCAGTAAGGACAGCCGCAATCAGCCCCAGCATTTT
TRBJ2-2 | TRBV3-1/TRBV3-2 | . | . | CASSPQEANGELFF | TGTGCCAGCAGCCCCCAGGAAGCCAACGGGGAGCTGTTTTTT
TRBJ1-2 | TRBV5-1 | once | . | CASSLGLYGYTF | TGCGCCAGCAGCTTGGGGCTCTATGGCTACACCTTC
TRBJ1-4 | TRBV18 | . | . | CASSAGISREKLFF | TGTGCCAGCTCGGCCGGGATAAGTCGAGAAAAACTGTTTTTT
TRBJ2-3 | TRBV7-9 | . | . | CASSPEEEDTQYF | TGTGCCAGCAGCCCAGAAGAAGAAGATACGCAGTATTTT
TRBJ1-5 | TRBV10-3 | . | . | CAISEYGGNSYYSNQPQHF | TGTGCCATCAGTGAGTATGGAGGGAATAGCTATTATAGCAATCAGCCCCAGCATTTT
TRBJ1-5 | TRBV21-1 | many | . | CASSKAIDRGPSPTYSNQPQHF | TGTGCCAGCAGCAAAGCCATTGACAGGGGGCCTTCCCCAACCTATAGCAATCAGCCCCAGCATTTT
TRBJ1-5 | TRBV6-5 | few | TRBD1 | CASTRTGGRQPQHF | TGTGCCAGTACGAGGACAGGGGGTCGTCAGCCCCAGCATTTT
TRBJ2-7 | TRBV6-2/TRBV6-3 | . | TRBD2 | CASSYTGEGSEAKEYF | TGTGCCAGCAGTTATACCGGGGAGGGGTCGGAGGCTAAGGAGTACTTC
TRBJ2-5 | TRBV7-6 | . | . | CASSLGGWKETQYF | TGTGCCAGCAGCTTAGGGGGCTGGAAAGAGACCCAGTACTTC
TRBJ2-3 | TRBV28 | . | . | CASSLAGSIGSTDTQYF | TGTGCCAGCAGTTTGGCCGGGAGTATCGGTAGCACAGATACGCAGTATTTT
TRBJ1-2 | TRBV4-1 | . | . | CASSQAGHRKVYGYTF | TGCGCCAGCAGCCAAGCGGGACACCGGAAGGTATATGGCTACACCTTC
TRBJ1-2 | TRBV5-1 | once | TRBD1 | CASSRRDRGLANYGYTF | TGCGCCAGCAGCCGCCGGGACAGGGGCTTGGCGAACTATGGCTACACCTTC
TRBJ1-1 | TRBV28 | . | . | CASSFKSGAFF | TGTGCCAGCAGTTTCAAGAGTGGAGCTTTCTTT
TRBJ1-2 | TRBV10-1 | . | . | CASSDTAGYGYTF | TGCGCCAGCAGTGACACTGCGGGGTATGGCTACACCTTC
TRBJ1-1 | TRBV5-4 | . | . | CASSFRSKNTEAFF | TGTGCCAGCAGCTTTCGGAGCAAGAACACTGAAGCTTTCTTT
TRBJ2-2 | TRBV5-4 | . | TRBD1 | CASSSLGTGGSGELFF | TGTGCCAGCAGCTCCCTCGGGACAGGGGGCTCCGGGGAGCTGTTTTTT
TRBJ1-4 | TRBV25-1 | . | . | CASSRTRARWVEKLFF | TGTGCCAGCAGTCGCACCAGGGCCCGCTGGGTTGAAAAACTGTTTTTT
TRBJ2-1 | TRBV7-3 | . | TRBD1 | CASSLMTGGSSEQFF | TGTGCCAGCAGCTTAATGACAGGGGGTTCAAGTGAGCAGTTCTTC
TRBJ2-3 | TRBV7-2 | . | TRBD2 | CASSLMVSRGGPDTQYF | TGTGCCAGCAGCTTAATGGTGTCGCGGGGGGGCCCAGATACGCAGTATTTT
TRBJ2-7 | TRBV18 | . | TRBD1 | CASSTKGQGYEQYF | TGTGCCAGCTCAACTAAAGGACAGGGCTACGAGCAGTACTTC
TRBJ1-1 | TRBV11-2 | . | . | CASSHQQGQAEAFF | TGTGCCAGCAGCCACCAACAGGGCCAGGCTGAAGCTTTCTTT
TRBJ1-4 | TRBV15 | . | TRBD1 | CATSSQQGLGEKLFF | TGTGCCACCAGCAGCCAACAGGGGTTAGGTGAAAAACTGTTTTTT
TRBJ1-5 | TRBV7-2 | . | TRBD1 | CASSLGRQGTYQPQHF | TGTGCCAGCAGCTTAGGAAGACAGGGCACCTATCAGCCCCAGCATTTT
TRBJ1-4 | TRBV6-1 | once | TRBD1 | CASSETDDRGPREKLFF | TGTGCCAGCAGTGAGACCGATGACAGGGGGCCTCGCGAAAAACTGTTTTTT
TRBJ2-7 | TRBV19 | . | TRBD1 | CASSLMGQTNYEQYF | TGTGCCAGTAGTCTCATGGGACAGACTAACTACGAGCAGTACTTC
TRBJ1-4 | TRBV29-1 | . | . | CSAKRGSDEKLFF | TGCAGCGCCAAGAGGGGGTCAGATGAAAAACTGTTTTTT
TRBJ1-2 | TRBV6-5 | once | . | CASKPAQDTNYGYTF | TGTGCCAGCAAGCCCGCCCAGGATACTAACTATGGCTACACCTTC
TRBJ1-5 | TRBV5-4 | . | TRBD1 | CASSPKLGQGGTQPQHF | TGTGCCAGCAGCCCCAAGTTAGGACAGGGAGGGACTCAGCCCCAGCATTTT
TRBJ1-5 | TRBV5-5 | few | TRBD1 | CASSLQGDQPQHF | TGTGCCAGCAGCTTGCAGGGGGATCAGCCCCAGCATTTT
TRBJ1-5 | TRBV27 | . | . | CASSFRGDSNQPQHF | TGTGCCAGCAGCTTCAGGGGCGATAGCAATCAGCCCCAGCATTTT
TRBJ1-6 | TRBV4-2 | once | . | CASSQENRNSPLHF | TGTGCCAGCAGCCAAGAAAACAGAAATTCACCCCTCCACTTT
TRBJ2-5 | TRBV11-2 | . | TRBD2 | CASTLGLAGMETQYF | TGTGCCAGCACCCTGGGCCTAGCGGGAATGGAGACCCAGTACTTC
TRBJ1-1 | TRBV6-7 | . | . | CASSRKDTDTEAFF | TGTGCCAGCAGCCGAAAGGACACAGACACTGAAGCTTTCTTT
TRBJ2-3 | TRBV4-2 | . | . | CASSDLRDFSTDTQYF | TGTGCCAGCAGCGACCTCCGGGACTTCAGCACAGATACGCAGTATTTT
TRBJ2-5 | TRBV7-8 | once | TRBD2 | CASSLTSGVQETQYF | TGTGCCAGCAGCTTGACTAGCGGGGTCCAAGAGACCCAGTACTTC
TRBJ1-5 | TRBV19 | . | . | CASSKDSRSAGDQPQHF | TGTGCCAGTAGTAAAGATAGTAGATCGGCAGGTGATCAGCCCCAGCATTTT
TRBJ2-5 | TRBV9 | . | TRBD2 | CASSLTSGQETQYF | TGTGCCAGCAGCCTGACTAGCGGACAAGAGACCCAGTACTTC
TRBJ2-5 | TRBV7-9 | few | TRBD2 | CASSVAGRYLETQYF | TGTGCCAGCAGCGTAGCGGGGAGGTATCTAGAGACCCAGTACTTC
TRBJ1-1 | TRBV10-3 | . | TRBD1 | CAISGQDRGRTEAFF | TGTGCCATCAGTGGACAAGACAGGGGGCGGACTGAAGCTTTCTTT
TRBJ1-1 | TRBV29-1 | . | TRBD1 | CSVRTGLGTEAFF | TGCAGCGTACGGACAGGGCTGGGCACTGAAGCTTTCTTT
TRBJ1-4 | TRBV12-5 | few | . | CASGLPDVTGVNEKLFF | TGTGCTAGTGGTTTGCCCGATGTCACGGGAGTGAATGAAAAACTGTTTTTT
TRBJ2-1 | TRBV6-5 | . | TRBD2 | CASSYWAGGGAIEQFF | TGTGCCAGCAGTTACTGGGCTGGCGGGGGGGCGATTGAGCAGTTCTTC